Below, 27 T cell receptor beta chains from the same sample are listed, as sequenced in a study of identical twins. One entry per CDR3 protein, called by TCRdb with MiXCR from the 5' RACE reads. The profile shows some 1,700,000 distinct CDR3 sequences, roughly a third of them singletons. The specimen was cord blood. These TCRs come from a newborn girl in good health.

The chain is built from TRBV10-2 and TRBJ2-7; unclear D gene. CDR1 WSHSY and CDR2 SAAADI come from the germline V gene. The CDR3 extends over 9 amino acids. Trimming cost V 8 bases and J 10 bases, with 9 bases left between them. The CDR3 nucleotides read TGCGCCAGCGGGTATTTCCAGTACTTC. Its translation is CASGYFQYF.

This clonotype was detected a few times. This chain connects TRBV10-3 to TRBJ1-1; D might be TRBD1 (6 bases). Germline V gene data show CDR1 as ENHRY and CDR2 as SYGVKD. Trimming shortened V by 8 bases and J by 1 base, and 11 bases separated the two germline ends. This CDR3 contains 13 residues. The CDR3 protein is CAIAGTPNTEAFF. DNA for the CDR3: TGTGCCATCGCCGGGACACCGAACACTGAAGCTTTCTTT.

At least ten counts were recorded for this clonotype. The rearrangement uses TRBV5-1 and TRBJ1-2; D not resolved. CDR3 length: 14 amino acids. Germline lookup yields CDR1 SGHRS and CDR2 YFSETQ. V was cut by 0 bases and J by 1 base, with 7 bases left in between. The CDR3 region is CASSLEDRNYGYTF. CDR3 DNA: TGCGCCAGCAGCTTGGAAGACCGTAACTATGGCTACACCTTC. The whole variable domain, remainder taken from reference TRBV5-1 and TRBJ1-2, is KAGVTQTPRYLIKTRGQQVTLSCSPISGHRSVSWYQQTPGQGLQFLFEYFSETQRNKGNFPGRFSGRQFSNSRSEMNVSTLELGDSALYLCASSLEDRNYGYTFGSGTRLTVV.

This clonotype has at least ten counts. The V gene is TRBV5-1, the J gene TRBJ1-1; D remains unclear. V shed 0 bases and J shed 1 base, with 1 base lying between them. The germline V gene encodes CDR1 SGHRS and CDR2 YFSETQ. This CDR3 has 12 residues. The CDR3 here is CASSLANTEAFF. In DNA, the CDR3 is TGCGCCAGCAGCTTGGCGAACACTGAAGCTTTCTTT.

J is TRBJ2-1 and V is TRBV10-3; D remains unclear. This CDR3 spans 13 amino acids. Germline CDR1 and CDR2: ENHRY and SYGVKD. V was trimmed by 4 bases and J by 6 bases, leaving 10 bases between them. The CDR3 coding sequence is TGTGCCATCAGTGCTAACACTGGCAATGAGCAGTTCTTC. Translated: CAISANTGNEQFF.

This chain joins TRBV28 and TRBJ2-7, with D unclear. The CDR3 spans 14 residues. V was shortened by 4 bases and J by 2 bases, with 12 bases between the two germline ends. Germline V gene lookup returns CDR1 MDHEN and CDR2 SYDVKM. CDR3 in DNA: TGTGCCAGCAGTTACTTCGACTCCACCTACGAGCAGTACTTC. This codes for CASSYFDSTYEQYF.

To note about this clonotype: One end of the junction does not line up with germline, which may come from a read error. CDR3 DNA: TGTGCCAGTAGCGCCCACTCGACTAGCACAGATACGCAGTATTTT. Translated, it gives CASSAHSTSTDTQYF. V is TRBV9 and J is TRBJ2-3, with a possible D match to TRBD2 (5 bases). The CDR3 has 15 residues. From germline, CDR1 is SGDLS and CDR2 YYNGEE.

This clonotype was seen only a few times. The chain carries TRBV6-1 and TRBJ2-3, with 10 bases identical to TRBD2. J was trimmed by 0 bases and V by 2 bases; bases with no gene match: 5. The CDR3 consists of 17 residues. Germline V gives CDR1 MNHNS, CDR2 SASEGT. The CDR3 loop reads CASSESGAGGSTDTQYF. Written as DNA, the CDR3 is TGTGCCAGCAGTGAATCCGGAGCGGGAGGGAGCACAGATACGCAGTATTTT.

V is TRBV3-1 and J is TRBJ1-1, with TRBD1 matching over 9 bases. CDR1 and CDR2 from the germline V gene are LGHDT and YNNKEL (reference sequence). V lost 5 bases, J lost 5 bases, and 12 bases stayed unmatched. There are 16 residues in the CDR3. The CDR3 coding sequence is TGTGCCAGCAGCAAGGGATTAGGGACAGGGTCGACTGAAGCTTTCTTT. Translating gives CASSKGLGTGSTEAFF.

The table lists this clonotype with a few counts. The V and J genes are TRBV11-1 and TRBJ2-1; D is ambiguous. This CDR3 region has 16 residues. Trimming stripped 2 bases from V and 0 bases from J, with 11 bases between. Germline-derived CDR1 and CDR2 are SGHAT and FQDESV (reference sequence). CDR3 region: CASSLSRAFSYNEQFF. The CDR3 DNA sequence: TGTGCCAGCAGCTTAAGTCGAGCGTTCTCCTACAATGAGCAGTTCTTC.

The V and J genes are TRBV18 and TRBJ2-7; TRBD1 might be the D (5 bases). The CDR3 covers 14 residues. V was pared by 3 bases and J by 2 bases, with 11 bases between. Germline V lookup: CDR1 KGHSH, CDR2 LQKENI. The CDR3: CASSPSGPPYEQYF. Written as DNA, the CDR3 is TGTGCCAGCTCACCTTCAGGGCCCCCCTACGAGCAGTACTTC.

The rearrangement joins TRBV28 to TRBJ1-5, with 8 bases aligning to TRBD1. The CDR3 contains 12 residues. Germline assignment: CDR1 MDHEN and CDR2 SYDVKM. V trimming: 9 bases; J trimming: 8 bases; junction bases outside the gene matches: 6. The CDR3 reads CASAGGGKPQHF. CDR3 coding DNA: TGTGCCAGTGCAGGGGGCGGAAAGCCCCAGCATTTT.

The CDR3 DNA is TGTGCCAGCAGTTACGCCCGAACAGGGAGGAATGAGCAGTTCTTC. The encoded protein is CASSYARTGRNEQFF. This chain joins TRBV6-5 and TRBJ2-1; D may be TRBD1 or TRBD2 (6 bases each). CDR1 and CDR2 from the germline V gene are MNHEY and SVGAGI. V was shortened by 2 bases and J by 7 bases, with 15 bases between the two germline ends. This CDR3 is 15 amino acids long.

This chain uses TRBV15 with TRBJ2-7; D gene ambiguous. This CDR3 region has 14 residues. Germline V gene sequence: CDR1 LNHNV, CDR2 YYDKDF (reference sequence). Trimming cost V 1 base and J 0 bases, with 7 bases left between them. In nucleotides, the CDR3 is TGTGCCACCAGCAGAGGACCAGACTCCTACGAGCAGTACTTC. Translating gives CATSRGPDSYEQYF. Looking up the rest from reference TRBV15 and TRBJ2-7 gives the full variable domain: DAMVIQNPRYQVTQFGKPVTLSCSQTLNHNVMYWYQQKSSQAPKLLFHYYDKDFNNEADTPDNFQSRRPNTSFCFLDIRSPGLGDTAMYLCATSRGPDSYEQYFGPGTRLTVT.

This chain joins TRBV21-1 and TRBJ2-7; the D segment call TRBD1 is taken from the table without a DNA check. TRBV21-1 is tagged as a pseudogene. The CDR3 has 18 residues. CDR3 sequence reads: CASSKGGGAGPHFYEQYF. In DNA form, the CDR3 reads TGTGCCAGCAGCAAAGGCGGGGGTGCCGGACCCCATTTTTACGAGCAGTACTTC.

The chain combines TRBV12-3 or TRBV12-4 with TRBJ2-7, with TRBD2 matching over 12 bases. V lost 7 bases and J lost 3; bases outside the gene matches: 7. This CDR3 is 15 amino acids long. CDR3 in DNA: TGTGCCAGCACCGATGGACTAGCGGGACGCTACGAGCAGTACTTC. Translating it yields CASTDGLAGRYEQYF.

This clonotype was detected only a few times. The genes are TRBV29-1 and TRBJ1-5, with D perhaps matching TRBD1 (6 bases). The V gene's germline CDR1 is SQVTM and CDR2 ANQGSEA. This CDR3 spans 15 amino acids. Trimming shortened V by 6 bases and J by 2 bases, and 17 bases separated the two germline ends. As DNA, the CDR3 is TGCAGCGTGAGAGCAGGGGTGGAGGGCAATCAGCCCCAGCATTTT. It translates to CSVRAGVEGNQPQHF.

The chain carries TRBV4-1 and TRBJ2-5; D remains unclear. Germline loops: CDR1 MGHRA, CDR2 YSYEKL. The CDR3 totals 13 residues. The ends were cut back, 4 bases at V and 5 bases at J, with 11 bases in the middle. This CDR3 reads CASSRLVGETQYF. The CDR3 DNA reads TGCGCCAGCAGCCGCCTAGTAGGCGAGACCCAGTACTTC.

This clonotype appeared many times. The chain recombines TRBV6-5 with TRBJ1-2, with 8 bases aligning to TRBD1. The V gene end was trimmed by 2 bases and the J gene end by 5 bases; junction bases not matched to a gene: 1. Per the germline V gene, CDR1 is MNHEY and CDR2 is SVGAGI. The CDR3 spans 13 residues. The CDR3 here is CASSYRQGYGYTF. The CDR3, as DNA: TGTGCCAGCAGTTACCGACAGGGGTATGGCTACACCTTC.

The rearrangement uses TRBV9 and TRBJ2-3, with TRBD1 matching 7 bases. Germline V gene sequence: CDR1 SGDLS, CDR2 YYNGEE. This CDR3 is 14 amino acids long. The V gene end was trimmed by 2 bases and the J gene end by 3 bases; junction bases not matched to a gene: 3. CDR3 nucleotide sequence: TGTGCCAGCAGCGTTTACAGGGGTACAGATACGCAGTATTTT. The encoded protein is CASSVYRGTDTQYF. The complete variable domain, with remaining parts taken from reference TRBV9 and TRBJ2-3, reads DSGVTQTPKHLITATGQRVTLRCSPRSGDLSVYWYQQSLDQGLQFLIQYYNGEERAKGNILERFSAQQFPDLHSELNLSSLELGDSALYFCASSVYRGTDTQYFGPGTRLTVL.

At least ten counts were recorded for this clonotype. The J gene is TRBJ2-3, the V gene TRBV20-1, with TRBD2 matching over 10 bases. V was pared by 3 bases and J by 4 bases, with 10 bases of the junction left unmatched. Germline CDR1 and CDR2: DFQATT and SNEGSKA (reference sequence). CDR3 length: 16 amino acids. Here the CDR3 reads CSASGASGSEADTQYF. CDR3 nucleotides: TGCAGTGCTAGTGGCGCTAGCGGGAGTGAAGCAGATACGCAGTATTTT.

This chain's CDR3 is CASSPTGTRPTGELFF. In DNA, the CDR3 is TGTGCCAGCTCACCGACCGGGACTAGGCCCACCGGGGAGCTGTTTTTT. V is TRBV18 and J is TRBJ2-2; TRBD2 aligns across 8 bases. There are 16 residues in the CDR3. Germline V gene lookup returns CDR1 KGHSH and CDR2 LQKENI. J gave up 4 bases and V 3 bases, and 7 bases lay outside the gene matches.

The chain links TRBV7-2 to TRBJ2-3; TRBD1 is a possible D gene (5 bases). Germline lookup yields CDR1 SGHTA and CDR2 FQGNSA. V lost 3 bases, J lost 3 bases, and 13 bases lay in between. The CDR3 has 15 residues. For the CDR3, the DNA is TGTGCCAGCAGCTTTCAGTTAGGGGCAACAGATACGCAGTATTTT. As protein: CASSFQLGATDTQYF.

V usage is TRBV5-1 and J usage is TRBJ1-4, with 8 bases aligning to TRBD1. Looked up from germline, CDR1 is SGHRS and CDR2 is YFSETQ. Trimming took 5 bases from V and 5 from J; bases not matched to a gene: 11. CDR3 length: 16 amino acids. The CDR3 here is CASRPTGTGLNEKLFF. Here the CDR3 DNA reads TGCGCCAGCAGGCCCACCGGGACAGGTCTCAATGAAAAACTGTTTTTT.

The chain recombines TRBV20-1 with TRBJ2-3; 7 nucleotides agree with TRBD2. The junction had 7 bases not matched to a gene; V was cut back by 3 bases and J by 7 bases. This CDR3 region has 13 residues. Germline lookup yields CDR1 DFQATT and CDR2 SNEGSKA (reference sequence). The CDR3 loop is CSASPRLAHTQYF. CDR3 sequence (DNA): TGCAGTGCTAGTCCCCGACTAGCCCATACGCAGTATTTT.

This clonotype was seen only a few times. CDR3 sequence (DNA): TGCAGTGCTAAGGGACAGGGAGAGACCCAGTACTTC. Its protein product is CSAKGQGETQYF. J is TRBJ2-5 and V is TRBV20-1, with TRBD1 identical over 9 bases. Trimming cost V 4 bases and J 4 bases; bases outside gene matches: 1. The CDR3 is 12 amino acids. Germline V lookup: CDR1 DFQATT, CDR2 SNEGSKA (reference sequence).

On this clonotype itself: Its ends do not fully match the called genes, so a read error is possible. J is TRBJ2-7 and V is TRBV3-1; TRBD2 agrees at 10 bases. The closer fit of TRBJ2-5 to the DNA end suggests the J call may be wrong. The CDR3 runs to 17 residues. Germline V gives CDR1 LGHDT, CDR2 YNNKEL (reference sequence). CDR3 nucleotide sequence: TGTCCCAGCAGCCAAGTTATGGCTAGCGGGAGTAAAAAGACCCAGTACTTC. Translating gives CPSSQVMASGSKKTQYF.